These T cell receptor beta chains were read from a single sample in a study of blood T cell repertoires in COVID-19. Clones were sequenced by immunoSEQ multiplex PCR, and TCRdb holds only the in-frame ones, with some missing. This repertoire shows some 200,000 clones, about nine tenths found once; its top ten account for approximately 6.1%. Sequencing was performed on peripheral blood. Receptors originate from a man aged 80 or over with acute or convalescent COVID-19. Each CDR3 is given with its conserved first and last residue. The D gene is left open where the match is weak. Clone sizes are given selectively: once, few, many, or a class where the clone is expanded.

12	NA	NA	TRBV7-9	TRBJ1-6	TGTGCCAGCAGCTTAGGAGCCTCACCCCTCCACTTT	CASSLGASPLHF
14	NA	NA	TRBV5-4	TRBJ1-3	TGTGCCAGCAGCTTCCGGGACTCTGGAAACACCATATATTTT	CASSFRDSGNTIYF
14	NA	NA	TRBV9	TRBJ2-1	TGTGCCAGCAGCGCGGGGGGACAGGACAATGAGCAGTTCTTC	CASSAGGQDNEQFF
16	TRBD2	NA	TRBV6-2/TRBV6-3	TRBJ2-1	TGTGCCAGCAGTTACGGTAGGACTAGCGGGATCGGTGAGCAGTTCTTC	CASSYGRTSGIGEQFF
17	NA	NA	TRBV21-1	TRBJ2-3	TGTGCCAGCAGCGAACCCAGACAGGGTTCTTCGGCAGATACGCAGTATTTT	CASSEPRQGSSADTQYF
15	TRBD1	NA	TRBV5-1	TRBJ1-4	TGCGCCAGCAGCTTGCGACAGGGGACTAATGAAAAACTGTTTTTT	CASSLRQGTNEKLFF
16	TRBD2	NA	TRBV9	TRBJ2-5	TGTGCCAGCAGCGTAGGTCTAGCGGGAGGAGTGGAGACCCAGTACTTC	CASSVGLAGGVETQYF
16	NA	NA	TRBV5-1	TRBJ2-6	TGCGCCAGCAGCTTGATGACAGCCTCTGGGGCCAACGTCCTGACTTTC	CASSLMTASGANVLTF
14	TRBD1	once	TRBV7-9	TRBJ2-1	TGTGCCAGCAGCTCTAGGACAGGGGACAATGAGCAGTTCTTC	CASSSRTGDNEQFF
16	TRBD1	NA	TRBV28	TRBJ2-2	TGTGCCAGCAGTCTTGCCGGGACAGTGAACACCGGGGAGCTGTTTTTT	CASSLAGTVNTGELFF
14	NA	few	TRBV24-1	TRBJ1-2	TGTGCCACCAGTGATACCGGGAGATTGGATGGCTACACCTTC	CATSDTGRLDGYTF
12	NA	NA	TRBV2	TRBJ2-5	TGTGCCAGCCTTACACAGGGAGAGACCCAGTACTTC	CASLTQGETQYF
19	NA	NA	TRBV2	TRBJ2-2	TGTGCCAGCAGCCAAAGGACAGGGTCGGGGAGGGAGAACACCGGGGAGCTGTTTTTT	CASSQRTGSGRENTGELFF
20	TRBD2	NA	TRBV9	TRBJ2-1	TGTGCCAGCAGCGTGACTTCAGGATATCGGGGCGGGAGTAATTTCGATGAGCAGTTCTTC	CASSVTSGYRGGSNFDEQFF
17	TRBD2	once	TRBV7-2	TRBJ2-3	TGTGCCAGCAGCTTAGCGGGGGCGGGAGGCCCGCGAGATACGCAGTATTTT	CASSLAGAGGPRDTQYF
17	TRBD1	once	TRBV30	TRBJ1-6	TGTGCCTGGAGGGTAATCGGACAGGACAAAGCAAGGTCACCCCTCCACTTT	CAWRVIGQDKARSPLHF
12	NA	NA	TRBV6-5	TRBJ1-4	TGTGCCAGCACGGGAGGTAATGAAAAACTGTTTTTT	CASTGGNEKLFF
15	NA	NA	TRBV4-3	TRBJ1-5	TGCGCCAGCAGCCGTCGACGGGATAGCAATCAGCCCCAGCATTTT	CASSRRRDSNQPQHF
14	NA	NA	TRBV19	TRBJ1-1	TGTGCCAGTACCCTGGACCCACGGGGCACTGAAGCTTTCTTT	CASTLDPRGTEAFF
17	TRBD2	NA	TRBV15	TRBJ2-4	TGTGCCACCAGCGGGTACGAAGCGGGAGGGCCAGTAAACATTCAGTACTTC	CATSGYEAGGPVNIQYF
16	NA	NA	TRBV30	TRBJ1-2	TGTGCCTGGAGTAAAGGGGGACAAGCCAGATCGGGTGGCTACACCTTC	CAWSKGGQARSGGYTF
16	NA	NA	TRBV19	TRBJ1-1	TGTGCCAGTAGGGAAACGGGTACTGCGGGGTACACTGAAGCTTTCTTT	CASRETGTAGYTEAFF
14	NA	NA	TRBV5-1	TRBJ2-7	TGCGCCAGCAGCTTAGACAAACCCTCCTACGAGCAGTACTTC	CASSLDKPSYEQYF
20	TRBD1	NA	TRBV28	TRBJ1-5	TGTGCCAGCAGTTTTGACACCGGGACAGGGTTTGGAAAATGGGGTCAGCCCCAGCATTTT	CASSFDTGTGFGKWGQPQHF
15	NA	NA	TRBV10-1	TRBJ2-7	TGCGCCAGCAGTGAGGGAGGGGCCATCCCCTACGAGCAGTACTTC	CASSEGGAIPYEQYF
13	NA	once	TRBV7-8	TRBJ2-5	TGTGCCAGCAGCCGGTGGGCCCAAGAGACCCAGTACTTC	CASSRWAQETQYF
18	TRBD2	NA	TRBV7-8	TRBJ2-5	TGTGCCAGCAGCTTAGGTTCTAGCGGGAGGATTCTTCGGGAGACCCAGTACTTC	CASSLGSSGRILRETQYF
12	NA	few	TRBV6-5	TRBJ1-3	TGTGCCGGGGGGGACCGAAGGAACACCATATATTTT	CAGGDRRNTIYF
16	TRBD1	once	TRBV6-5	TRBJ2-7	TGTGCCAGCAGTTACTCGTTGGGACAGGGGAGCCACGAGCAGTACTTC	CASSYSLGQGSHEQYF
15	NA	NA	TRBV27	TRBJ1-5	TGTGCCAGCAGTTTAGCAGGGGCGAGCAATCAGCCCCAGCATTTT	CASSLAGASNQPQHF
14	NA	NA	TRBV2	TRBJ2-3	TGTGCCAGCAGTTTTGGGCTCGTCACAGATACGCAGTATTTT	CASSFGLVTDTQYF
16	TRBD1	once	TRBV14	TRBJ2-1	TGTGCCAGCAGCCAAGAGTTCACGGGACAGGTCAATGAGCAGTTCTTC	CASSQEFTGQVNEQFF
15	NA	NA	TRBV19	TRBJ1-4	TGTGCCAGTAGTATAGAGGGCCTCGTGGGTGAAAAACTGTTTTTT	CASSIEGLVGEKLFF
14	TRBD1	NA	TRBV6-6	TRBJ1-1	TGTGCCAGCGCAAACCGGGACAGGGACACTGAAGCTTTCTTT	CASANRDRDTEAFF
14	NA	NA	TRBV2	TRBJ1-1	TGTGCCAGCAGTTCACAGGGACCGAACACTGAAGCTTTCTTT	CASSSQGPNTEAFF
14	NA	NA	TRBV14	TRBJ2-7	TGTGCCAGCAGCCAAAGTCTCCTACCCTACGAGCAGTACTTC	CASSQSLLPYEQYF
14	NA	NA	TRBV4-3	TRBJ2-5	TGCGCCAGCAGCCCCCAGCGAAACCAAGAGACCCAGTACTTC	CASSPQRNQETQYF
16	TRBD1	NA	TRBV28	TRBJ1-1	TGTGCCAGCAGTCCGACAGGGGGCGGAATGAACACTGAAGCTTTCTTT	CASSPTGGGMNTEAFF
14	NA	NA	TRBV7-2	TRBJ2-7	TGTGCCAGCAGCCCGACTTCCGGGGACTACGAGCAGTACTTC	CASSPTSGDYEQYF
14	NA	NA	TRBV27	TRBJ1-4	TGTGCCAGCGGCCGTGGCGGGGCTAATGAAAAACTGTTTTTT	CASGRGGANEKLFF
15	TRBD1	few	TRBV5-1	TRBJ2-1	TGCGCCAGCAGCTTCACCGGACAGGGGTGGAATGAGCAGTTCTTC	CASSFTGQGWNEQFF
16	TRBD2	NA	TRBV9	TRBJ2-5	TGTGCCAGCAGCGTAGGACTAGCGGGGGCTTCGGAGACCCAGTACTTC	CASSVGLAGASETQYF
15	NA	few	TRBV3-1/TRBV3-2	TRBJ1-5	TGTGCCAGCAGCCAAGACAGCGGGGGGAATCAGCCCCAGCATTTT	CASSQDSGGNQPQHF
19	TRBD2	NA	TRBV14	TRBJ2-5	TGTGCCAGCAGCCAGCGGACAGGAGTCTGGGCTAGCGGGAGAGAGACCCAGTACTTC	CASSQRTGVWASGRETQYF
12	NA	NA	TRBV6-6	TRBJ1-1	TGTGCCAGCAGCCGTGGACAGACTGAAGCTTTCTTT	CASSRGQTEAFF
13	NA	few	TRBV5-4	TRBJ1-3	TGTGCCAGCAGCTTGTCAGGGACTGACACCATATATTTT	CASSLSGTDTIYF
15	NA	NA	TRBV19	TRBJ1-4	TGTGCCAGTAGTATAGGCGGGGCAACTAATGAAAAACTGTTTTTT	CASSIGGATNEKLFF
13	NA	NA	TRBV19	TRBJ2-3	TGTGCCAGTAATGCGGGCGGCACAGATACGCAGTATTTT	CASNAGGTDTQYF
13	TRBD1	NA	TRBV11-1	TRBJ2-5	TGTGCCAGCAGCTCCCGACAGGGGGGGACCCAGTACTTC	CASSSRQGGTQYF
20	NA	NA	TRBV21-1	TRBJ2-5	TGTGCCAGCAGCAAAGTAGGAAGGAATATACGGACAGGGGGACGAGAGACCCAGTACTTC	CASSKVGRNIRTGGRETQYF